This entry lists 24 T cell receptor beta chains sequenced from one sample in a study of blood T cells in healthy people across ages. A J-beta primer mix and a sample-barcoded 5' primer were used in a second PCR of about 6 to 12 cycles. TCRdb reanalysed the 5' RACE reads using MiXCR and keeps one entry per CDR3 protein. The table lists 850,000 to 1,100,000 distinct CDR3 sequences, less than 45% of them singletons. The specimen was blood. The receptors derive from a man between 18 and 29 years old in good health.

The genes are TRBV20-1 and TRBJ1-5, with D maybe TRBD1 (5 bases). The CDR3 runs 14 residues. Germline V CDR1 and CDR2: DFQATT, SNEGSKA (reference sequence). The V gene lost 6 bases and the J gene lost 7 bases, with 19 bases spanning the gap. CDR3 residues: CSASAAGSRQPQHF. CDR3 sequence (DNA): TGCAGTGCCAGTGCGGCAGGGAGTAGGCAGCCCCAGCATTTT.

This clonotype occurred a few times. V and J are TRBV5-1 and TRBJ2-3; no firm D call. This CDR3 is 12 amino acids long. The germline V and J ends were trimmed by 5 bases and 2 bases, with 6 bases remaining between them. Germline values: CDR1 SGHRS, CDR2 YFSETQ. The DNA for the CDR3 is TGCGCCAGCAGTAGGGCCACAGATACGCAGTATTTT. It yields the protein CASSRATDTQYF.

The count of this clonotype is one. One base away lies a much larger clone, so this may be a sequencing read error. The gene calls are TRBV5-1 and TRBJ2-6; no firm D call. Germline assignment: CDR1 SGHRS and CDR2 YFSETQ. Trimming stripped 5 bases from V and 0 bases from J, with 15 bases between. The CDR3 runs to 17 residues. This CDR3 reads CASSIRTDRSGANVLTF. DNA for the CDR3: TGCGCCAGCAGTATCAGGACCGATCGCTCTGGGGCCAACGTCCTGACTTTC.

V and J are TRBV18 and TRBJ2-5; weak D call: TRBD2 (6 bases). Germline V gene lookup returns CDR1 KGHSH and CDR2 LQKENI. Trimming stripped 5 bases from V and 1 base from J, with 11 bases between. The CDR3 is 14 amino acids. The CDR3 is CASSFPGVQETQYF. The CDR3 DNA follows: TGTGCCAGCTCATTCCCGGGGGTCCAAGAGACCCAGTACTTC.

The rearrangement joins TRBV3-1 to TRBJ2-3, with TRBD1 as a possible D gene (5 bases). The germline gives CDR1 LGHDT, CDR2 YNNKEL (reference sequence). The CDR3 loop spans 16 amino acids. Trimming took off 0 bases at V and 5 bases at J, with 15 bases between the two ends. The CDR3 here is CASSQETPRVVDTQYF. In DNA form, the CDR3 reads TGTGCCAGCAGCCAAGAAACCCCCAGGGTCGTAGATACGCAGTATTTT.

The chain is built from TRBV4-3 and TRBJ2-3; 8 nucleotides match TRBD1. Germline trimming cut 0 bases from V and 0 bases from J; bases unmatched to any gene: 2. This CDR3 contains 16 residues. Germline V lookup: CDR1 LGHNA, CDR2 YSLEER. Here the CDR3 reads CASSQEDRVSTDTQYF. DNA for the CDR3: TGCGCCAGCAGCCAAGAGGACAGGGTGAGCACAGATACGCAGTATTTT.

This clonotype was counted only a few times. The CDR3 sequence is CASSVGGPFLYGYTF. The CDR3 nucleotides read TGTGCCAGTAGTGTGGGGGGGCCGTTCCTCTATGGCTACACCTTC. The rearrangement joins TRBV19 to TRBJ1-2; maybe TRBD1 (6 bases). V lost 5 bases and J lost 4, with 17 bases in between. This CDR3 has 15 amino acids. Germline V gives CDR1 LNHDA, CDR2 SQIVND (reference sequence).

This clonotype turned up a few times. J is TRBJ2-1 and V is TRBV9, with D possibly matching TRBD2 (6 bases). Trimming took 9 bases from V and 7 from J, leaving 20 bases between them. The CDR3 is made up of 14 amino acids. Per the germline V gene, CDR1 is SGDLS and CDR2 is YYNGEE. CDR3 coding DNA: TGTGCCACATTACCTGGGAGGCCTCGGAATGAGCAGTTCTTC. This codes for CATLPGRPRNEQFF. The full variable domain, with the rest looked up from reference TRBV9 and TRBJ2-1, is DSGVTQTPKHLITATGQRVTLRCSPRSGDLSVYWYQQSLDQGLQFLIQYYNGEERAKGNILERFSAQQFPDLHSELNLSSLELGDSALYFCATLPGRPRNEQFFGPGTRLTVL.

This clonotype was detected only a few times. The DNA of the CDR3 is TGTGCCAGCAGCTTCGGGGGGGACTCTAATGAGCAGTACTTC. Translated, it gives CASSFGGDSNEQYF. This chain uses TRBV13 with TRBJ2-7, with 8 positions matching TRBD2. The V gene end was trimmed by 3 bases and the J gene end by 7 bases; junction bases not matched to a gene: 8. CDR1 PRHDT and CDR2 FYEKMQ come from the germline V gene (reference sequence). CDR3 length equals 14 residues. Filled out from reference TRBV13 and TRBJ2-7, the complete variable domain reads AAGVIQSPRHLIKEKRETATLKCYPIPRHDTVYWYQQGPGQDPQFLISFYEKMQSDKGSIPDRFSAQQFSDYHSELNMSSLELGDSALYFCASSFGGDSNEQYFGPGTRLTVT.

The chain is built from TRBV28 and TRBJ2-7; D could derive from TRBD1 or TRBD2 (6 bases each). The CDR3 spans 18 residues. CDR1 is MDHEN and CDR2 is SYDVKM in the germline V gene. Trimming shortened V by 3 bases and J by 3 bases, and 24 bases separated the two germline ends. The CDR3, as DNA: TGTGCCAGCAGTTTCATGGCGGCAGGGGATTTGGGAGGCTACGAGCAGTACTTC. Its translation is CASSFMAAGDLGGYEQYF.

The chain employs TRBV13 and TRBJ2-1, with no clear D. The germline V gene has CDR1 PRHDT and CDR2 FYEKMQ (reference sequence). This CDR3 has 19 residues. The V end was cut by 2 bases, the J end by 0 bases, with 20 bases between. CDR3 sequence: CASSLRLGTIAGSYNEQFF. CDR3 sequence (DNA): TGTGCCAGCAGCTTAAGGCTGGGAACCATAGCAGGCTCCTACAATGAGCAGTTCTTC.

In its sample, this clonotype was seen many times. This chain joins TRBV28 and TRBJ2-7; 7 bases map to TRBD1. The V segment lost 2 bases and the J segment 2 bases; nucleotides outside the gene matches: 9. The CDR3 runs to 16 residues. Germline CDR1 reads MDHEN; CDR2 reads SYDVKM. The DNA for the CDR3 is TGTGCCAGCAGTTTAGGGGCCAGGGGGATTGCCTACGAGCAGTACTTC. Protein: CASSLGARGIAYEQYF.

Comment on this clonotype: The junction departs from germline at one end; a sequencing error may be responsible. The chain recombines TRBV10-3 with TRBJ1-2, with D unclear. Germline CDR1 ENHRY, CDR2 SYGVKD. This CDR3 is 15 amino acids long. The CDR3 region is CAISPSAGRGYSYTF. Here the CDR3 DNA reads TGTGCCATCAGTCCATCCGCCGGGCGAGGCTATAGCTACACCTTC.

The CDR3 sequence: CASSYAAVDYGYTF. CDR3 nucleotide sequence: TGTGCCAGCAGTTACGCCGCCGTAGATTATGGCTACACCTTC. The chain combines TRBV6-6 with TRBJ1-2; no firm D call. The CDR3 spans 14 residues. Germline V gene sequence: CDR1 MNHNY, CDR2 SVGAGI (reference sequence). Trimming shortened V by 2 bases and J by 5 bases, and 12 bases separated the two germline ends.

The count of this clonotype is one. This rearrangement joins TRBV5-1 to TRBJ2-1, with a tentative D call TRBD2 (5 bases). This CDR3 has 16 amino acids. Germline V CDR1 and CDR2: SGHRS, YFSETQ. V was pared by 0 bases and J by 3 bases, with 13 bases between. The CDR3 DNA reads TGCGCCAGCAGCTTGGATGCCGGGGTTATCTACAATGAGCAGTTCTTC. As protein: CASSLDAGVIYNEQFF. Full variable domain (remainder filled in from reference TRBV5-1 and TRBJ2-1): KAGVTQTPRYLIKTRGQQVTLSCSPISGHRSVSWYQQTPGQGLQFLFEYFSETQRNKGNFPGRFSGRQFSNSRSEMNVSTLELGDSALYLCASSLDAGVIYNEQFFGPGTRLTVL.

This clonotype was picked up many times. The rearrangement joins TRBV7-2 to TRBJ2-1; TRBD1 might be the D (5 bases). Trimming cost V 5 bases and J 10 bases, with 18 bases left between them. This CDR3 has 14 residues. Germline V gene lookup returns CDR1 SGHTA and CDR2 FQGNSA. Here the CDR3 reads CASSPDRMSNEQFF. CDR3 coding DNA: TGTGCCAGCAGCCCTGACAGAATGAGTAACGAGCAGTTCTTC.

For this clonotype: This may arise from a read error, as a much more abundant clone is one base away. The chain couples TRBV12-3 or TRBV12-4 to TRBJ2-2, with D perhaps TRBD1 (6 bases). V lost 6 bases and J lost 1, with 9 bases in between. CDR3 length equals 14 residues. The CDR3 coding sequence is TGTGCCAGCAGGCCACAGGGGAACACCGGGGAGCTGTTTTTT. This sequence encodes CASRPQGNTGELFF.

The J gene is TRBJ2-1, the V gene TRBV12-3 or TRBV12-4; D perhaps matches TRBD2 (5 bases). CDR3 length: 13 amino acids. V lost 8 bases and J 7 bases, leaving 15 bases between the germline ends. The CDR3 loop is CASDSTPGNEQFF. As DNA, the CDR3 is TGTGCCAGCGACTCCACACCGGGAAATGAGCAGTTCTTC.

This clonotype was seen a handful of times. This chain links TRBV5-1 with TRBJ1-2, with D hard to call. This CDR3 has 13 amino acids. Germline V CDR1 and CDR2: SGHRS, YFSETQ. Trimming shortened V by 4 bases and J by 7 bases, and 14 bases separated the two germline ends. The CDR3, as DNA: TGCGCCAGCAGCGCCCAAAGTGAAGCTGGCTACACCTTC. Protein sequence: CASSAQSEAGYTF. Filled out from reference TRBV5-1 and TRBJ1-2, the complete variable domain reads KAGVTQTPRYLIKTRGQQVTLSCSPISGHRSVSWYQQTPGQGLQFLFEYFSETQRNKGNFPGRFSGRQFSNSRSEMNVSTLELGDSALYLCASSAQSEAGYTFGSGTRLTVV.

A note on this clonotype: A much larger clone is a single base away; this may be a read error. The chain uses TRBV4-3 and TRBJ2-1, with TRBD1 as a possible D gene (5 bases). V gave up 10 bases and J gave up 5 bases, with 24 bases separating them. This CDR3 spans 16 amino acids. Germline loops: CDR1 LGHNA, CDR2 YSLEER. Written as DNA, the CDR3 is TGCGCCAACAGTCATACAAGAATAGGCAGGGACAATGAGCAGTTCTTC. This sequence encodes CANSHTRIGRDNEQFF.

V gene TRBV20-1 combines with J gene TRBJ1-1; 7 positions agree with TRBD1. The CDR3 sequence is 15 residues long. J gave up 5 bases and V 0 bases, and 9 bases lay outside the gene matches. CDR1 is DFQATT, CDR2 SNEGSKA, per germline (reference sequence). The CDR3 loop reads CSAREFKTGWTEAFF. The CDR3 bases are TGCAGTGCTAGAGAGTTCAAGACAGGGTGGACTGAAGCTTTCTTT.

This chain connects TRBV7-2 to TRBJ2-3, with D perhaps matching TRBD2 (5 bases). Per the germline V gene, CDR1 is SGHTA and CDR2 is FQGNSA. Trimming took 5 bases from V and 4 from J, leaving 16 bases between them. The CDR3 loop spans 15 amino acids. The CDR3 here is CASSTSTKTPDTQYF. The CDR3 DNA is TGTGCCAGCAGCACCTCGACTAAAACCCCAGATACGCAGTATTTT.

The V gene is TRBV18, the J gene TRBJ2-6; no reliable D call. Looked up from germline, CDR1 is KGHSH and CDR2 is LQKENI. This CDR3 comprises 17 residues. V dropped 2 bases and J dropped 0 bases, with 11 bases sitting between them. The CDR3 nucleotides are TGTGCCAGCTCACCATCGACTCAGGTCTCTGGGGCCAACGTCCTGACTTTC. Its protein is CASSPSTQVSGANVLTF.

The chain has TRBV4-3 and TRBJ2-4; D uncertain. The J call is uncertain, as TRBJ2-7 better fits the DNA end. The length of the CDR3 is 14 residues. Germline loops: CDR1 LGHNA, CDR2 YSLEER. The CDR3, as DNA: TGCGCCAGCAGCCATTCCCCGGCGGCCTACGAGCAGTACTTC. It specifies CASSHSPAAYEQYF.